Following are 21 T cell receptor beta chains from one sample sequenced in a study of shared clonotypes between healthy human individuals. Some clones are missing from TCRdb's copy, which holds only in-frame ones; the method was immunoSEQ multiplex PCR. This sample has fewer than 650,000 clones, with around three quarters found just once. Specimen: PBMCs. These receptors originate from a woman aged 40 to 50 in good health. Some clones in this sample may be carry-over from other donors' samples.

The chain combines TRBV19 with TRBJ2-7, with TRBD1 matching 8 bases. The CDR3 runs 14 residues. Germline V gives CDR1 LNHDA, CDR2 SQIVND (reference sequence). V shed 3 bases and J 2 bases; nucleotides not matched to a gene: 3. CDR3 protein: CASSIRTGPYEQYF. The CDR3 region has the DNA TGTGCCAGTAGTATTCGGACAGGGCCCTACGAGCAGTACTTC.

This chain uses TRBV28 with TRBJ2-1; 10 bases are shared with TRBD2. CDR1 is MDHEN, CDR2 SYDVKM, per germline. The CDR3 extends over 12 amino acids. J lost 15 bases, V lost 4 bases, and 6 bases had no gene match. CDR3 region: CASSSLAGVWFF. The CDR3 nucleotides read TGTGCCAGCAGTTCCCTAGCGGGAGTCTGGTTCTTC.

This chain connects TRBV5-4 to TRBJ2-5; 8 bases are shared with TRBD2. From germline, CDR1 is SGHNT and CDR2 YYREEE (reference sequence). The CDR3 loop spans 15 amino acids. J lost 3 bases, V lost 7 bases, and 11 bases had no gene match. The CDR3 sequence: CASVRGAGAEETQYF. CDR3 bases: TGTGCCAGCGTTCGGGGAGCGGGAGCGGAAGAGACCCAGTACTTC.

The V call is TRBV6-5, the J call TRBJ2-3; D is unclear. Per the germline V gene, CDR1 is MNHEY and CDR2 is SVGAGI. This CDR3 has 14 residues. The V gene lost 7 bases and the J gene lost 0 bases, with 11 bases spanning the gap. CDR3 DNA: TGTGCCAGCATGGTCCACTTTAGCACAGATACGCAGTATTTT. This codes for CASMVHFSTDTQYF.

The chain links TRBV19 to TRBJ1-1, with D perhaps TRBD1 (6 bases). Per the germline V gene, CDR1 is LNHDA and CDR2 is SQIVND (reference sequence). This CDR3 contains 13 residues. Trimming shortened V by 2 bases and J by 5 bases, and 9 bases separated the two germline ends. The CDR3 sequence: CASSILGATEAFF. CDR3 nucleotide sequence: TGTGCCAGTAGTATACTGGGGGCGACTGAAGCTTTCTTT.

This clone appeared a single time. The chain recombines TRBV28 with TRBJ2-7; D perhaps matches TRBD1 (5 bases). The CDR3 has 12 residues. Per the germline V gene, CDR1 is MDHEN and CDR2 is SYDVKM. Trimming took 10 bases from V and 3 from J, leaving 13 bases between them. The CDR3 protein is CATRGLIYEQYF. The DNA of the CDR3 is TGTGCCACTAGGGGTTTGATCTACGAGCAGTACTTC.

The J gene is TRBJ2-6, the V gene TRBV30, with 7 positions matching TRBD2. The V gene's germline CDR1 is GTSNPN and CDR2 SVGIG (reference sequence). J gave up 2 bases and V 5 bases, and 9 bases lay outside the gene matches. The CDR3 runs to 16 residues. The CDR3 reads CAWDSGVTPGANVLTF. The CDR3 DNA follows: TGTGCCTGGGACAGCGGGGTAACCCCTGGGGCCAACGTCCTGACTTTC.

This clone was counted a single time. The chain carries TRBV7-2 and TRBJ2-6; D gene uncertain. The CDR3 extends over 15 amino acids. Germline CDR1 reads SGHTA; CDR2 reads FQGNSA. Deletions cut 5 bases from V and 0 bases from J, with 8 bases between. CDR3 DNA: TGTGCCAGCAGCCGCGACACCTCTGGGGCCAACGTCCTGACTTTC. Translated, it gives CASSRDTSGANVLTF.

V gene TRBV29-1 combines with J gene TRBJ2-6; D might be TRBD1 (6 bases). The V end was cut by 4 bases, the J end by 0 bases, with 10 bases between. Germline V gene lookup returns CDR1 SQVTM and CDR2 ANQGSEA. The CDR3 runs 15 residues. CDR3 in amino acids: CSVGTVNSGANVLTF. The DNA for the CDR3 is TGCAGCGTTGGGACAGTAAACTCTGGGGCCAACGTCCTGACTTTC.

The chain couples TRBV7-2 to TRBJ2-1; no firm D call. The V gene's germline CDR1 is SGHTA and CDR2 FQGNSA. V lost 2 bases, J lost 9 bases, and 11 bases lay in between. The CDR3 is 13 amino acids. The chain's CDR3 is CASSLIARTEQFF. The CDR3, as DNA: TGTGCCAGCAGCTTAATCGCCCGAACTGAGCAGTTCTTC.

The CDR3 DNA reads as TGTGCCAGCTCATCGACACGGGGACAGGGGGCTGGAAACACCATATATTTT. Amino acid sequence: CASSSTRGQGAGNTIYF. The gene calls are TRBV18 and TRBJ1-3; 11 bases match TRBD1. CDR3 length: 17 residues. J was trimmed by 2 bases and V by 5 bases; bases with no gene match: 8. Germline CDR1 KGHSH, CDR2 LQKENI.

This chain connects TRBV6-1 to TRBJ2-1; D uncertain. The CDR3 length is 15 residues. Germline values: CDR1 MNHNS, CDR2 SASEGT. Trimming cost V 7 bases and J 0 bases, with 13 bases left between them. CDR3 region: CASIPDHLSYNEQFF. As DNA, the CDR3 is TGTGCCAGCATCCCCGATCACCTCTCCTACAATGAGCAGTTCTTC.

The chain joins TRBV18 to TRBJ2-7; D not certain. This CDR3 comprises 13 residues. V was trimmed by 3 bases and J by 2 bases, leaving 8 bases between them. From germline, CDR1 is KGHSH and CDR2 LQKENI. CDR3 residues: CASSPSQTYEQYF. In DNA form, the CDR3 reads TGTGCCAGCTCACCGTCACAAACCTACGAGCAGTACTTC.

CDR3 region: CASSESDRVWETQYF. DNA for the CDR3: TGCGCCAGCAGTGAGTCGGACAGGGTCTGGGAGACCCAGTACTTC. J is TRBJ2-5 and V is TRBV10-1, with 8 bases that match TRBD1. This CDR3 has 15 residues. Germline-derived CDR1 and CDR2 are WNHNN and SYGVQD (reference sequence). V shed 0 bases, J shed 5 bases, and the junction held 5 bases outside the gene matches.

This clone occurred a few times. The V gene is TRBV30, the J gene TRBJ1-2; D perhaps matches TRBD1 (5 bases). Trimming removed 0 bases from V and 7 bases from J, with 12 bases in between. This CDR3 has 13 residues. Looked up from germline, CDR1 is GTSNPN and CDR2 is SVGIG (reference sequence). Here the CDR3 DNA reads TGTGCCTGGAGTGTACGGGGGGTAGCTGGCTACACCTTC. Protein sequence: CAWSVRGVAGYTF.

The rearrangement joins TRBV23-1 to TRBJ1-1; tentatively, D is TRBD1 (5 bases). TRBV23-1 is an ORF for which the function is uncertain. V was pared by 0 bases and J by 3 bases, with 17 bases between. The CDR3 spans 17 residues. The DNA for the CDR3 is TGCGCCAGCAGTCAATCGTCCAGGGCGTTAGGTGACACTGAAGCTTTCTTT. Translation: CASSQSSRALGDTEAFF.

V usage is TRBV5-6 and J usage is TRBJ1-2; maybe TRBD1 (6 bases). The CDR3 spans 12 residues. Germline assignment: CDR1 SGHDT and CDR2 YYEEEE. Trimming shortened V by 1 base and J by 6 bases, and 7 bases separated the two germline ends. CDR3 DNA sequence: TGTGCCAGCAGCTTGAGGGGGGATGGCTACACCTTC. This encodes CASSLRGDGYTF.

The CDR3 coding sequence is TGTGCCAGCCGAGCTGCCGGGGAGCTGTTTTTT. This gives the protein CASRAAGELFF. The J gene is TRBJ2-2, the V gene TRBV7-9; D gene uncertain. CDR1 and CDR2 (germline): SEHNR, FQNEAQ (reference sequence). This CDR3 region has 11 residues. With 8 bases removed from V and 6 bases from J, the gap between germline ends came to 7 bases.

This clone has a count of ten or more. The chain joins TRBV28 to TRBJ1-2; D not certain. Germline V CDR1 and CDR2: MDHEN, SYDVKM. There are 15 residues in the CDR3. V lost 6 bases and J lost 8, with 22 bases in between. The CDR3 nucleotides are TGTGCCAGCAGGGTAAGGCTGTCCCCTTGGAGCGGCTACACCTTC. Residues: CASRVRLSPWSGYTF.

This rearrangement joins TRBV7-2 to TRBJ1-2; no definite D call. The CDR3 length is 15 residues. From germline, CDR1 is SGHTA and CDR2 FQGNSA. V was cut by 3 bases and J by 0 bases, with 11 bases left in between. CDR3 nucleotide sequence: TGTGCCAGCAGCTTCGGTCGGGGTACTAACTATGGCTACACCTTC. This sequence encodes CASSFGRGTNYGYTF.

This clone was detected many times. This specimen includes other DNA sequences encoding the same CDR3. This chain uses TRBV30 with TRBJ2-3; unclear D gene. This CDR3 comprises 14 residues. V shed 1 base and J shed 5 bases, with 13 bases lying between them. The V gene's germline CDR1 is GTSNPN and CDR2 SVGIG (reference sequence). The CDR3 region is CAWSDHGEVDTQYF. CDR3 DNA: TGTGCCTGGAGTGACCACGGAGAGGTAGATACGCAGTATTTT. Together with reference TRBV30 and TRBJ2-3, the CDR3 gives the full variable domain: SQTIHQWPATLVQPVGSPLSLECTVEGTSNPNLYWYRQAAGRGLQLLFYSVGIGQISSEVPQNLSASRPQDRQFILSSKKLLLSDSGFYLCAWSDHGEVDTQYFGPGTRLTVL.